These 20 T cell receptor beta chains originate from one sample sequenced in a study of blood T cells in healthy people across ages (dated by TCRdb to between 2014 and 2016). Libraries were constructed by 5' RACE. TCRdb lists the instrument as Illumina HiSeq 2500. A second PCR of roughly 6 to 12 cycles was run with a J-beta primer mix and a sample-barcoded 5' primer. TCRdb passed the public sequencing reads through fastp at Q25 and MiXCR, retaining productive beta sequences. When rows share a CDR3 protein, they turn into one entry using the most common DNA and genes. In this sample the table shows 700,000 to 800,000 distinct CDR3 sequences, approximately 39% of which occur a single time. Roughly 19% of the sample belongs to the ten largest clones. Source material: blood. These receptors came from a woman aged 60-75 years in good health.

The chain has TRBV6-2 or TRBV6-3 and TRBJ2-1, with 8 bases lining up with TRBD2. Germline V gene sequence: CDR1 MNHEY, CDR2 SVGEGT. CDR3 size: 16 residues. The V segment lost 5 bases and the J segment 4 bases; nucleotides outside the gene matches: 10. The CDR3, as DNA: TGTGCCAGCAGTCCCCTGGGAACTAGCGGTTACAATGAGCAGTTCTTC. It translates to CASSPLGTSGYNEQFF.

The V gene is TRBV7-2, the J gene TRBJ2-2, with 8 positions matching TRBD2. Germline CDR1 is SGHTA and CDR2 is FQGNSA. This CDR3 comprises 14 residues. Trimming at V came to 4 bases and at J to 3 bases, leaving 1 base not matched to a gene. The CDR3: CASSSTSDTGELFF. The CDR3 nucleotides read TGTGCCAGCAGCTCGACTAGCGACACCGGGGAGCTGTTTTTT. Full variable domain (outside the CDR3, taken from reference TRBV7-2 and TRBJ2-2): GAGVSQSPSNKVTEKGKDVELRCDPISGHTALYWYRQSLGQGLEFLIYFQGNSAPDKSGLPSDRFSAERTGGSVSTLTIQRTQQEDSAVYLCASSSTSDTGELFFGEGSRLTVL.

This clonotype was observed a handful of times. This sequence joins TRBV29-1 and TRBJ2-1; TRBD2 is a possible D gene (6 bases). CDR1 is SQVTM, CDR2 ANQGSEA, per germline. V lost 5 bases, J lost 5 bases, and 13 bases lay in between. This CDR3 spans 13 amino acids. The CDR3 protein is CSVPGGRHNEQFF. CDR3 bases: TGCAGCGTTCCTGGGGGGAGGCACAATGAGCAGTTCTTC.

Ten or more counts support this clonotype. This rearrangement joins TRBV7-2 to TRBJ1-5, with D hard to call. The CDR3 totals 15 residues. Per germline, CDR1 SGHTA and CDR2 FQGNSA. Trimming removed 5 bases from V and 0 bases from J, with 11 bases in between. CDR3 in amino acids: CASSQSGISNQPQHF. CDR3 DNA sequence: TGTGCCAGCAGCCAGTCGGGGATTAGCAATCAGCCCCAGCATTTT. The full variable domain, with the rest looked up from reference TRBV7-2 and TRBJ1-5, is GAGVSQSPSNKVTEKGKDVELRCDPISGHTALYWYRQSLGQGLEFLIYFQGNSAPDKSGLPSDRFSAERTGGSVSTLTIQRTQQEDSAVYLCASSQSGISNQPQHFGDGTRLSIL.

This clonotype came up a few times. The chain recombines TRBV7-2 with TRBJ1-5; 7 bases are a match to TRBD1. This CDR3 region has 20 residues. The ends lost 3 bases at V and 1 base at J; junction bases unmatched: 18. Germline V gene sequence: CDR1 SGHTA, CDR2 FQGNSA. CDR3 in DNA: TGTGCCAGCAGCTTCAAAGTAGGGGGACTAGGGGGCCGGAGCAATCAGCCCCAGCATTTT. This encodes CASSFKVGGLGGRSNQPQHF.

The rearrangement uses TRBV4-3 and TRBJ2-1, with TRBD2 matching over 8 bases. V dropped 0 bases and J dropped 7; count of bases not matched to a gene: 11. Germline V gene lookup returns CDR1 LGHNA and CDR2 YSLEER. The CDR3 is 17 residues long. CDR3 nucleotide sequence: TGCGCCAGCAGCCAAGATCTAGCGGGCAAAGCGGGGAATGAGCAGTTCTTC. This gives the protein CASSQDLAGKAGNEQFF.

This clonotype occurred many times. The chain is built from TRBV12-3 or TRBV12-4 and TRBJ2-1, with TRBD1 matching 8 bases. V lost 4 bases, J lost 3 bases, and 5 bases stayed unmatched. The length of the CDR3 is 15 residues. The CDR3 DNA reads TGTGCCAGCAGTTCAACAGGGGGTTACTACAATGAGCAGTTCTTC. It encodes CASSSTGGYYNEQFF.

This clonotype was counted a few times. This chain joins TRBV12-3 or TRBV12-4 and TRBJ1-4, with unresolved D. The ends were cut back, 3 bases at V and 4 bases at J, with 9 bases in the middle. The CDR3 is 14 residues long. This CDR3 reads CASSFLGLNEKLFF. The CDR3 nucleotides read TGTGCCAGCAGTTTCTTAGGGCTTAATGAAAAACTGTTTTTT.

This chain joins TRBV27 and TRBJ2-6; no reliable D call. V was cut by 8 bases and J by 0 bases, with 14 bases left in between. This CDR3 contains 16 residues. Germline CDR1 MNHEY, CDR2 SMNVEV (reference sequence). The CDR3, as DNA: TGTGCCAGCGGTCAATACCGGACCTCTGGGGCCAACGTCCTGACTTTC. Its translation: CASGQYRTSGANVLTF.

At least ten counts were recorded for this clonotype. The rearrangement links TRBV7-9 to TRBJ2-3; TRBD2 aligns across 12 bases. V lost 5 bases and J lost 1; bases outside the gene matches: 4. Germline values: CDR1 SEHNR, CDR2 FQNEAQ (reference sequence). The CDR3 has 16 residues. The CDR3 DNA is TGTGCCAGCAGCGCCCGACTAGCGGGGGGCACAGATACGCAGTATTTT. Protein sequence: CASSARLAGGTDTQYF.

Of note for this clonotype: Given the absence of the conserved phenylalanine or tryptophan at the CDR3 end, a read error is likely. It is unclear where the CDR3 begins or ends on the DNA, so no DNA is shown, and the CDR3 is as TCRdb lists it. V and J are TRBV12-3 or TRBV12-4 and TRBJ2-3; the D call TRBD2 from the table was never checked on the DNA. The CDR3 comprises 15 residues, both ends counted. Here the CDR3 reads CASSRTSGATDTQYS.

This clonotype turned up a few times. The chain recombines TRBV29-1 with TRBJ1-5; 7 bases map to TRBD1. Germline CDR1 reads SQVTM; CDR2 reads ANQGSEA. The V gene end was trimmed by 7 bases and the J gene end by 3 bases; junction bases not matched to a gene: 6. The CDR3 is 13 amino acids. The CDR3 protein is CSAGGQLNQPQHF. The CDR3 nucleotides read TGCAGCGCTGGGGGACAGCTCAATCAGCCCCAGCATTTT.

This clonotype has ten or more counts. The chain recombines TRBV5-1 with TRBJ2-7; 8 nucleotides match TRBD1. The germline gives CDR1 SGHRS, CDR2 YFSETQ. V lost 5 bases and J lost 2; bases outside the gene matches: 6. The CDR3 contains 14 residues. The CDR3 nucleotides are TGCGCCAGCAGTCAGGACAGGGCAGCCTACGAGCAGTACTTC. Translated, it gives CASSQDRAAYEQYF.

The chain uses TRBV14 and TRBJ2-7; 8 positions match TRBD1. Germline V CDR1 and CDR2: SGHDN, FVKESK. With 3 bases clipped from V and 4 bases from J, the junction kept 8 bases outside the gene matches. The CDR3 is made up of 15 amino acids. The CDR3 loop is CASSQPSRQGYEQYF. CDR3 coding DNA: TGTGCCAGCAGCCAGCCCTCTCGACAGGGGTACGAGCAGTACTTC.

This clonotype was found a few times. This chain uses TRBV24-1 with TRBJ2-7, with 7 bases lining up with TRBD1. The ends lost 3 bases at V and 5 bases at J; junction bases unmatched: 0. This CDR3 has 12 amino acids. Germline V lookup: CDR1 KGHDR, CDR2 SFDVKD. CDR3 nucleotides: TGTGCCACCAGTGATCAGGGGGACGAGCAGTACTTC. This encodes CATSDQGDEQYF.

This clonotype has ten or more counts. The chain combines TRBV9 with TRBJ2-5; D might be TRBD1 (6 bases). Germline-derived CDR1 and CDR2 are SGDLS and YYNGEE. Trimming stripped 1 base from V and 11 bases from J, with 15 bases between. CDR3 length: 13 residues. The CDR3 spells CASSVQETGKQYF. The CDR3 nucleotides are TGTGCCAGCAGCGTACAAGAAACAGGGAAACAGTACTTC.

V gene TRBV20-1 combines with J gene TRBJ2-1; 9 bases align to TRBD2. Germline CDR1 reads DFQATT; CDR2 reads SNEGSKA (reference sequence). Trimming took 2 bases from V and 4 from J; bases not matched to a gene: 6. The CDR3 contains 15 residues. CDR3 sequence: CSARLTSGLYNEQFF. The CDR3 DNA is TGCAGTGCTAGATTGACTAGCGGCCTATACAATGAGCAGTTCTTC.

This CDR3 is CASSWPGVTNFLYEQYF. CDR3 DNA: TGCGCCAGCAGCTGGCCCGGGGTCACGAACTTTCTCTACGAGCAGTACTTC. The chain combines TRBV5-1 with TRBJ2-5, with D possibly being TRBD2 (5 bases). The better agreement between TRBJ2-7 and the DNA end casts doubt on the J call. The CDR3 contains 17 residues. Germline V lookup: CDR1 SGHRS, CDR2 YFSETQ.

The genes are TRBV20-1 and TRBJ2-5, with unresolved D. TRBJ2-7 matches the DNA end more closely, so the J call is doubtful. Per germline, CDR1 DFQATT and CDR2 SNEGSKA (reference sequence). The CDR3 covers 12 residues. CDR3 sequence reads: CSAPGRLYEQYF. In nucleotides, the CDR3 is TGCAGTGCGCCTGGACGGCTCTACGAGCAGTACTTC.

V gene TRBV18 combines with J gene TRBJ2-7, with a possible D match to TRBD1 (6 bases). Germline assignment: CDR1 KGHSH and CDR2 LQKENI. The CDR3 is 17 amino acids. V was shortened by 5 bases and J by 2 bases, with 22 bases between the two germline ends. The CDR3 here is CASSSGRDTNTPYEQYF. For the CDR3, the DNA is TGTGCCAGCTCATCGGGCCGGGACACAAATACACCCTACGAGCAGTACTTC.